This entry lists 12 T cell receptor beta chains sequenced from one sample in a study of blood T cell repertoires in COVID-19. Data came from immunoSEQ multiplex PCR; TCRdb stores just in-frame clones and leaves some out. Of under 500,000 clones detected, roughly 89% appear once; the ten largest clones hold approximately 4.5%. Input material: peripheral blood. The source is a woman aged 25 to 39 with acute or convalescent COVID-19.

This clone was detected once. The chain recombines TRBV19 with TRBJ1-5; D is unclear. The CDR3 extends over 13 amino acids. The V gene's germline CDR1 is LNHDA and CDR2 SQIVND (reference sequence). The V end was cut by 1 base, the J end by 7 bases, with 8 bases between. CDR3 coding DNA: TGTGCCAGTAGTATAGGTTTTTCGCAGCCCCAGCATTTT. Amino acid sequence: CASSIGFSQPQHF.

This rearrangement joins TRBV4-1 to TRBJ2-3, with 9 bases matching TRBD2. CDR1 and CDR2 from the germline V gene are MGHRA and YSYEKL. Trimming cost V 3 bases and J 2 bases; bases outside gene matches: 12. The CDR3 runs to 18 residues. In DNA form, the CDR3 reads TGCGCCAGCAGCCACAGACTGGGTAGCGGGGGCGACACAGATACGCAGTATTTT. Its translation is CASSHRLGSGGDTDTQYF.

V and J are TRBV10-3 and TRBJ2-7, with 7 bases lining up with TRBD2. V was pared by 0 bases and J by 7 bases, with 9 bases of the junction left unmatched. Germline CDR1 ENHRY, CDR2 SYGVKD. The CDR3 spans 15 residues. The CDR3 nucleotides read TGTGCCATCAGTGAGTCTTTAGGGGTCGGGGGGGAGCAGTACTTC. Translation gives CAISESLGVGGEQYF.

The chain joins TRBV11-2 to TRBJ2-1, with D tentatively TRBD2 (7 bases). The CDR3 runs 16 residues. Germline CDR1 is SGHAT and CDR2 is FQNNGV. With 4 bases removed from V and 9 bases from J, the gap between germline ends came to 22 bases. The CDR3 nucleotides are TGTGCCAGCAGCTCGGTACGTGGCGGGGGCCCCCGTGAGCAGTTCTTC. Protein sequence: CASSSVRGGGPREQFF.

The V gene is TRBV11-2, the J gene TRBJ2-3; 12 positions agree with TRBD2. The CDR3 totals 15 residues. CDR1 and CDR2 from the germline V gene are SGHAT and FQNNGV. The ends lost 3 bases at V and 4 bases at J; junction bases unmatched: 2. This CDR3 is CASSFRLAGADTQYF. CDR3 nucleotide sequence: TGTGCCAGCAGCTTCAGACTAGCGGGGGCAGATACGCAGTATTTT.

This rearrangement joins TRBV11-1 to TRBJ2-5; D may be TRBD1 (6 bases). The V end lost 0 bases, the J end lost 1 base, and 9 bases lay between the germline ends. The CDR3 sequence is 15 residues long. Germline CDR1 reads SGHAT; CDR2 reads FQDESV (reference sequence). This chain's CDR3 is CASSLAGAVQETQYF. For the CDR3, the DNA is TGTGCCAGCAGCTTAGCGGGGGCCGTCCAAGAGACCCAGTACTTC.

The genes are TRBV28 and TRBJ1-5; perhaps TRBD1 as D (6 bases). The germline V gene encodes CDR1 MDHEN and CDR2 SYDVKM. This CDR3 is 13 amino acids long. V shed 6 bases and J shed 4 bases, with 10 bases lying between them. CDR3 amino acids: CASSQGQNQPQHF. The CDR3 DNA reads as TGTGCCAGCAGCCAAGGACAGAATCAGCCCCAGCATTTT.

The rearrangement links TRBV5-5 to TRBJ2-2; no definite D call. Germline V gene lookup returns CDR1 SGHKS and CDR2 YYEKEE (reference sequence). The V end was cut by 1 base, the J end by 2 bases, with 9 bases between. CDR3 length: 15 amino acids. CDR3 DNA: TGTGCCAGCAGCTTGTTTCCAGGCAACACCGGGGAGCTGTTTTTT. This codes for CASSLFPGNTGELFF.

This clone was seen a single time. V is TRBV7-8 and J is TRBJ2-6; 9 bases map to TRBD1. The CDR3 is made up of 17 amino acids. The V segment lost 3 bases and the J segment 0 bases; nucleotides outside the gene matches: 3. Germline V gene sequence: CDR1 SGHVS, CDR2 FQNEAQ. The chain's CDR3 is CASSFRDRVSGANVLTF. The CDR3 DNA is TGTGCCAGCAGCTTCCGGGACAGGGTCTCTGGGGCCAACGTCCTGACTTTC.

The rearrangement uses TRBV13 and TRBJ1-2; 10 bases agree with TRBD1. There are 15 residues in the CDR3. V lost 0 bases, J lost 7 bases, and 5 bases stayed unmatched. CDR1 is PRHDT, CDR2 FYEKMQ, per germline (reference sequence). This CDR3 is CASSLGDRGMAGYTF. CDR3 DNA sequence: TGTGCCAGCAGCTTAGGGGACAGGGGGATGGCTGGCTACACCTTC.

This clone was counted between two and nine times. This chain's CDR3 is CASRQPGQGNQPQHF. CDR3 coding DNA: TGTGCCAGCAGGCAACCGGGACAGGGAAATCAGCCCCAGCATTTT. This chain connects TRBV27 to TRBJ1-5; 9 nucleotides match TRBD1. J lost 4 bases, V lost 6 bases, and 7 bases had no gene match. CDR3 length: 15 amino acids. Germline lookup yields CDR1 MNHEY and CDR2 SMNVEV (reference sequence).

The V call is TRBV24-1, the J call TRBJ2-5; TRBD1 agrees at 7 bases. The CDR3 loop spans 15 amino acids. J gave up 1 base and V 4 bases, and 5 bases lay outside the gene matches. The germline CDR1 and CDR2 sequences are KGHDR and SFDVKD. CDR3: CATSDPGTAQETQYF. Written as DNA, the CDR3 is TGTGCCACCAGTGACCCAGGGACAGCCCAAGAGACCCAGTACTTC.